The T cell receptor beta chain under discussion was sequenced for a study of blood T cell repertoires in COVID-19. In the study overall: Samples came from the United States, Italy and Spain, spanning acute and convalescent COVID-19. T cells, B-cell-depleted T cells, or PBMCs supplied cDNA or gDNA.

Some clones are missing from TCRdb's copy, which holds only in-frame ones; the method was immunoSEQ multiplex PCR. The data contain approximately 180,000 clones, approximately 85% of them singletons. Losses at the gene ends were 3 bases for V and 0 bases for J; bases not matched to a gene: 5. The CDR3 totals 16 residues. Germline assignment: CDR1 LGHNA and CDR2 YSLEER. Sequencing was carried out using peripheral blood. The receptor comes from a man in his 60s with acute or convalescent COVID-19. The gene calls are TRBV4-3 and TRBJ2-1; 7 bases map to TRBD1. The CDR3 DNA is TGCGCCAGCAGCCAGTCGGCAGGGGGCTCCTACAATGAGCAGTTCTTC. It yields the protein CASSQSAGGSYNEQFF.